This paragraph covers one T cell receptor (beta chain) sequence. This clone has a single count. Its target antigen remains unknown. No base quality values were provided; no much bigger clone lies one nucleotide off. The record originates from a study of blood T cell repertoires in COVID-19 (dated by TCRdb to about 2020). For context, the study as a whole: Samples covering the acute and convalescent phases of COVID-19 were provided by collaborators in the United States, Italy and Spain. The samples were drawn from two sources: the first 160 participants of the ongoing ImmuneRACE study, and fewer than 1,500 subjects contributed by 6 global collaborators. A de-identified subject ID, COVID-19 status, age in years and sex were almost always included in the sample metadata. Where available, HLA class I and class II types were obtained from metadata supplied by the sample provider rather than from assay-based typing. A freely available public database, intended as a resource for researchers studying the immune response to SARS-CoV-2, is where the repertoires were released. The material from the prospective study consisted of cDNA or gDNA derived from T cells, B-cell-depleted T cells, or PBMCs. The dataset comprised deeply sampled blood TCRbeta repertoires from subjects exposed to, actively infected with, or recovered from COVID-19.

The immunoSEQ Assay, a bias-controlled multiplex PCR, was used to amplify TCRbeta CDR3 regions from genomic DNA. The original pipeline was this. Nucleated cell counts per sample were estimated from amplification of reference gene primers within the assay. To quantify the absolute abundance of each unique TCRbeta CDR3 rearrangement, sequence reads were collapsed and filtered. For each sample, productive Simpson clonality was calculated by taking the square root of Simpson's diversity index across productive rearrangements. Not all clones reach the TCRdb copy of this immuneACCESS table, which keeps in-frame sequences only. Checked studies attribute under half of the gap to unresolved V genes and leave the rest unexplained. That table is the source of V, J and clone size, and D and trimming were worked out from the DNA. The sample has roughly 110,000 clones on record, around 81% of them singletons. The ten largest clonotypes hold 10% of the sample.

The germline V gene (reference sequence) specifies GTSNPN as CDR1 and SVGIG as CDR2. The CDR3, from cysteine to phenylalanine, totals 12 residues. Left in the record is the CDR3 DNA by itself, 36 bases read in frame from the first base. Trimming takes 1 base from V and 8 bases from J, and the germline ends sit 8 bases apart. Study-wide findings and limitations: Clinical and demographic metadata were provided uncurated, with the amount varying by source and participant.

Each collaborating institution followed its own protocols to collect whole blood in K2EDTA tubes. For TCRbeta analysis, collaborators shipped samples as frozen whole blood, isolated PBMCs, or DNA extracted from either of those sample types. This receptor was taken from a human donor in a cohort sampled during active COVID-19. The material sequenced was peripheral blood. The chain employs TRBV30 and TRBJ1-4, with no D gene named confidently. Here is the DNA: TGTGCCTGGAGTGCCCTGAGGGAAAAACTGTTTTTT. This codes for CAWSALREKLFF. The reference TRBV30 and TRBJ1-4 proteins fill in what lies around the CDR3, so the full variable domain reads SQTIHQWPATLVQPVGSPLSLECTVEGTSNPNLYWYRQAAGRGLQLLFYSVGIGQISSEVPQNLSASRPQDRQFILSSKKLLLSDSGFYLCAWSALREKLFFGSGTQLSVL.